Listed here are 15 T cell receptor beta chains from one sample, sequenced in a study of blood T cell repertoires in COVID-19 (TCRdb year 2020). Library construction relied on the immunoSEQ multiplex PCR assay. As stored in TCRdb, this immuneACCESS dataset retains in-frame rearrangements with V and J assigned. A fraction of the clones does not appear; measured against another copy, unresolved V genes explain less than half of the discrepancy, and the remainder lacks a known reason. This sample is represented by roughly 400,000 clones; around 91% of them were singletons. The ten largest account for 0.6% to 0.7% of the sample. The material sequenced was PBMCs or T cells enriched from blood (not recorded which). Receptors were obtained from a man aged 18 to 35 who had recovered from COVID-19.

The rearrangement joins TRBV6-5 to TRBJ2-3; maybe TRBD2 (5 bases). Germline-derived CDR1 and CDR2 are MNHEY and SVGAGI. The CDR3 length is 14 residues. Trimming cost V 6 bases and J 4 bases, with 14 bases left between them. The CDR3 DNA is TGTGCCAGCAGCTCCCGTTTGGGAGCAGATACGCAGTATTTT. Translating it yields CASSSRLGADTQYF.

Here the CDR3 reads CASSQFELNTEAFF. The CDR3 DNA is TGCGCCAGCAGCCAATTTGAGTTGAACACTGAAGCTTTCTTT. The chain carries TRBV4-1 and TRBJ1-1; D not certain. Germline V lookup: CDR1 MGHRA, CDR2 YSYEKL. The CDR3 is made up of 14 amino acids. V shed 2 bases and J shed 0 bases, with 7 bases lying between them.

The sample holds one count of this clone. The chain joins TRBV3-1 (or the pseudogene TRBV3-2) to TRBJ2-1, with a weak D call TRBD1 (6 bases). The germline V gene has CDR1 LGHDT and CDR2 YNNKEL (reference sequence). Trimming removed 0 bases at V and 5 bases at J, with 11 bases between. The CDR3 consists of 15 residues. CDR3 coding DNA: TGTGCCAGCAGCCAAGACGGGACACCTAACAATGAGCAGTTCTTC. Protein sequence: CASSQDGTPNNEQFF.

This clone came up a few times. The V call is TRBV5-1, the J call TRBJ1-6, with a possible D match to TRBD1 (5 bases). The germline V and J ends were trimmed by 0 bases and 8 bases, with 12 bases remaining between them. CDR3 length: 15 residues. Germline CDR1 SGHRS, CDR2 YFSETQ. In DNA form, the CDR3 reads TGCGCCAGCAGCTTGGGGCAGGGTGGATATTCACCCCTCCACTTT. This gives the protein CASSLGQGGYSPLHF.

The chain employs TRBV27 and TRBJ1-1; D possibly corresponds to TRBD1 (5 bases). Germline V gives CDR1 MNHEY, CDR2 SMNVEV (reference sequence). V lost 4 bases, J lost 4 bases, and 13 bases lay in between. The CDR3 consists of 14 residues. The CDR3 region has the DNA TGTGCCAGCAGTTCCGGTTGGGGGGGCACTGAAGCTTTCTTT. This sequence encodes CASSSGWGGTEAFF.

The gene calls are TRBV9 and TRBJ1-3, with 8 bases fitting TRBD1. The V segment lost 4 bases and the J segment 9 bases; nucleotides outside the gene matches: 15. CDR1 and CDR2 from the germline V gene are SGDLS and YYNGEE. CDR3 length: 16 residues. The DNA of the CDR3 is TGTGCCAGCAGCTCACAAGGACAGGGAGGGTTCGGCACCATATATTTT. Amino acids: CASSSQGQGGFGTIYF.

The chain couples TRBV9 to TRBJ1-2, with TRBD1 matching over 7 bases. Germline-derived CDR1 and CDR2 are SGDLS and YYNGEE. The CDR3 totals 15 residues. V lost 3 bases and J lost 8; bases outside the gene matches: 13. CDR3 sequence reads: CASSEETGAGEGYTF. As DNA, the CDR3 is TGTGCCAGCAGCGAAGAAACAGGGGCTGGCGAAGGCTACACCTTC.

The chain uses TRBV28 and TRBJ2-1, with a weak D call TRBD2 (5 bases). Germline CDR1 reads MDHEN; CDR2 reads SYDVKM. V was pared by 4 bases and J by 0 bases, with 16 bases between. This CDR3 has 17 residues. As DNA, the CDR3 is TGTGCCAGCAGTTCCTCAGGAGACTATTTCTCCTACAATGAGCAGTTCTTC. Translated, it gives CASSSSGDYFSYNEQFF. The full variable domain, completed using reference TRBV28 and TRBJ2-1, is DVKVTQSSRYLVKRTGEKVFLECVQDMDHENMFWYRQDPGLGLRLIYFSYDVKMKEKGDIPEGYSVSREKKERFSLILESASTNQTSMYLCASSSSGDYFSYNEQFFGPGTRLTVL.

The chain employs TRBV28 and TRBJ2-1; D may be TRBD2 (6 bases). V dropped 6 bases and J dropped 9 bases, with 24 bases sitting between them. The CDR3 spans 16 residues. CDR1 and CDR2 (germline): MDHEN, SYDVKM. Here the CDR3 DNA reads TGTGCCAGCAGCGCCCCCGGGAGCGGACCGAGGGGTGAGCAGTTCTTC. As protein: CASSAPGSGPRGEQFF.

CDR3 in amino acids: CASGPGGETQYF. The CDR3 DNA follows: TGTGCCAGCGGTCCAGGCGGGGAGACCCAGTACTTC. V is TRBV6-5 and J is TRBJ2-5; a possible D gene is TRBD2 (5 bases). The germline V gene encodes CDR1 MNHEY and CDR2 SVGAGI. The CDR3 sequence is 12 residues long. Trimming left V 8 bases short and J 5 bases short, with 12 bases between.

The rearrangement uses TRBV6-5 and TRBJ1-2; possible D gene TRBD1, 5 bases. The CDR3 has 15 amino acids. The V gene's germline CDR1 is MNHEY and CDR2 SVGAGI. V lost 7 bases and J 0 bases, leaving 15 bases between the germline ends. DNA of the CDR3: TGTGCCAGCAAGCAAACAGGTCCCTCTAACTATGGCTACACCTTC. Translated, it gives CASKQTGPSNYGYTF.

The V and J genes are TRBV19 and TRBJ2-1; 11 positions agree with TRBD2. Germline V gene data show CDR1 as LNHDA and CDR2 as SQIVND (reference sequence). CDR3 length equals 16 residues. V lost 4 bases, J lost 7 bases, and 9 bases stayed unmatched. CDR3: CASSSLLAGVDNEQFF. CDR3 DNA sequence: TGTGCCAGTAGTAGCCTACTAGCGGGAGTGGATAATGAGCAGTTCTTC.

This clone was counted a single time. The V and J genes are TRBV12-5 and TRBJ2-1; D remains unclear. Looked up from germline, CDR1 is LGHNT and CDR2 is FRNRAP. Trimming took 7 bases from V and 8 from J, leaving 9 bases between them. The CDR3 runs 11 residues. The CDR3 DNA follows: TGTGCTAGTGCCCTAATTGATGAGCAGTTCTTC. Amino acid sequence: CASALIDEQFF.

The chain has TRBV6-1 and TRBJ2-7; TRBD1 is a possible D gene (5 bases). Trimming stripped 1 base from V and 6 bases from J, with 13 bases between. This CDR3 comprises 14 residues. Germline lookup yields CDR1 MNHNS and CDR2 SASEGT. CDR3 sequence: CASSEGSRVGEQYF. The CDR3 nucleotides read TGTGCCAGCAGTGAAGGGAGCAGGGTGGGCGAGCAGTACTTC.

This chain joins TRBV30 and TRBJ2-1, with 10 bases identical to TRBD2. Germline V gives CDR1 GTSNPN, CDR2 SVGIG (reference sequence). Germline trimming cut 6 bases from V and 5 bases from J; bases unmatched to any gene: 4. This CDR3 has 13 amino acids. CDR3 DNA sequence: TGTGCCTGCAGCGGGAGGGGTAACAATGAGCAGTTCTTC. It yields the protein CACSGRGNNEQFF.